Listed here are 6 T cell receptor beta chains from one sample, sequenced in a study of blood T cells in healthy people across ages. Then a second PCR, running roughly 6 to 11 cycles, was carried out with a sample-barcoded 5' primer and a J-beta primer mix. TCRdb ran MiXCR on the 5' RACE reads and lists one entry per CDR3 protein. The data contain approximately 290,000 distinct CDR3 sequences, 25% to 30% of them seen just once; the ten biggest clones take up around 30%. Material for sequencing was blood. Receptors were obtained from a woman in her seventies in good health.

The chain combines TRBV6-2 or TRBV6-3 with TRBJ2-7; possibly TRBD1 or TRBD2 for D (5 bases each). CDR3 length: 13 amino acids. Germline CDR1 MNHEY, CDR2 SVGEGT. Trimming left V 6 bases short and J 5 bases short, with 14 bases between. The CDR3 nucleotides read TGTGCCAGCAGCCAAATGGGGGTCCACGAGCAGTACTTC. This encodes CASSQMGVHEQYF.

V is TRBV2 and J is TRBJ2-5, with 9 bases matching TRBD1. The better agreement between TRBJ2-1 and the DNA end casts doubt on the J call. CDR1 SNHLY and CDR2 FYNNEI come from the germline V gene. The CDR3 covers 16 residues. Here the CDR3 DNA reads TGTGCCAGCAGTGCACTAGGGACAGGGACACTTCATGAGCAGTTCTTC. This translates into CASSALGTGTLHEQFF.

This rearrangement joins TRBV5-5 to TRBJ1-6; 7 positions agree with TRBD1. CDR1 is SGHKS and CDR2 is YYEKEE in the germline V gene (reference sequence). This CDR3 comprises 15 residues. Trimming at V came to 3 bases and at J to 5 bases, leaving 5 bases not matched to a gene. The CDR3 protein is CASSYGTVDNSPLHF. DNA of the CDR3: TGTGCCAGCAGCTACGGGACAGTGGATAATTCACCCCTCCACTTT.

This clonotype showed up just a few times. CDR3 loop: CASSIQGTNTGELFF. In DNA form, the CDR3 reads TGTGCCAGCAGTATACAGGGGACGAACACCGGGGAGCTGTTTTTT. V gene TRBV12-3 or TRBV12-4 combines with J gene TRBJ2-2; 7 bases line up with TRBD1. The CDR3 sequence is 15 residues long. J lost 0 bases, V lost 5 bases, and 3 bases had no gene match.

The DNA of the CDR3 is TGCAGCGTTGGGGGGGACAGGGGGTACCAAGAGACCCAGTACTTC. It specifies CSVGGDRGYQETQYF. The chain is built from TRBV29-1 and TRBJ2-5, with 11 bases matching TRBD1. Germline V lookup: CDR1 SQVTM, CDR2 ANQGSEA. V shed 4 bases and J 0 bases; nucleotides not matched to a gene: 4. The CDR3 consists of 15 residues.

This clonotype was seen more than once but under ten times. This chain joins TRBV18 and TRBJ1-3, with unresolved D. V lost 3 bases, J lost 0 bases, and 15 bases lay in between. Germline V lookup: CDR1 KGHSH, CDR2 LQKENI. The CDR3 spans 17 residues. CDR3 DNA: TGTGCCAGCTCACCTCTCCCATTAGAGAACTCTGGAAACACCATATATTTT. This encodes CASSPLPLENSGNTIYF.